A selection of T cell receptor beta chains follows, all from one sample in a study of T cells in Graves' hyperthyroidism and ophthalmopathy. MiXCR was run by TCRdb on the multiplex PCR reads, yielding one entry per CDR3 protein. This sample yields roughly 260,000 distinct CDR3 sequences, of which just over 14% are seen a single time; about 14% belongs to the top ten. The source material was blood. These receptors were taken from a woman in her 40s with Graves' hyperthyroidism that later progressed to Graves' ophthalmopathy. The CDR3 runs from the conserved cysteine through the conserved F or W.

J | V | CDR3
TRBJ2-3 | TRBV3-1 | CASSQLSWGLQDDTQYF
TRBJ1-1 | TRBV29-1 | CSVEAAPIRNTEAFF
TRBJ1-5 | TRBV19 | CASSIFDRAKQPQHF
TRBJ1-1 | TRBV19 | CASSGDSATEAFF
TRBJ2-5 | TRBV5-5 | CASSFAAETQYF
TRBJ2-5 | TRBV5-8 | CASSLGTGESETQYF
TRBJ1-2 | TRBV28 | CASSLWDYGYTF
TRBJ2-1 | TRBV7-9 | CASSPKAGGRNNEQFF
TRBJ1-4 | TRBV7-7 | CASSLRPPMWGNEKLFF
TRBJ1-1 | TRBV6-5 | CASSYPTGLSSEAFF
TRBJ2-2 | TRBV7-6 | CASSQEPGQRYTGELFF
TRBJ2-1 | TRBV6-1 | CASSEALRGIEQFF
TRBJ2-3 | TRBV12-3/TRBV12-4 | CASSSYSGTKSPDTQYF
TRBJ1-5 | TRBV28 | CASSSTYRGGSNQPQHF
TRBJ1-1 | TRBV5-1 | CASSLAARQTEAFF
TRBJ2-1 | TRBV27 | CASSFSIAGGTYNEQFF
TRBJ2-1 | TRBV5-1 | CASSDGLVTYNEQFF
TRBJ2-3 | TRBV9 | CASSPRWEGDTDTQYF
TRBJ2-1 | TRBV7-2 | CASSPPGLAGFNEQFF
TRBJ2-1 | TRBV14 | CASSAGLAVYYNEQFF
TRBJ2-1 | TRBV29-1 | CSVVGRSFYNEQFF
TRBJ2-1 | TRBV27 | CASSSTTSTYNEQFF
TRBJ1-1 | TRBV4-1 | CASSQPMGEAEAFF
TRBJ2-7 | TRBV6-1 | CASYKGTGLYEQYF
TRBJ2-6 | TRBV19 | CASSIQGAGANVLTF
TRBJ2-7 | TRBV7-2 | CASSLGLAGGIFFDEQYF
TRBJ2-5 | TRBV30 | CAWSVLRGRGLMTQYF
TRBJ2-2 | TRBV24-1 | CATSQSAGTGITGELFF
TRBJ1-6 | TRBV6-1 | CASRRQAPLYNSPLHF
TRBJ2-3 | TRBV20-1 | CSASRTDTQYF
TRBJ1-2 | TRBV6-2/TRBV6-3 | CASSSPTVNYGYTF
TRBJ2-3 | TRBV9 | CASGRLAGGLADTQYF
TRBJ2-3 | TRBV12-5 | CASGFRPTGRDTQYF
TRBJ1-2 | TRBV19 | CVSSRGHFDYGYTF
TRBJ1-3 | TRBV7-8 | CASSKRDRRDTIYF
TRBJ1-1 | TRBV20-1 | CSASKTGPTEAFF
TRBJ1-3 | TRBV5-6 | CASSLAAVYGNTIYF
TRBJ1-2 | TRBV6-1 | CASRNSRAPDGYTF
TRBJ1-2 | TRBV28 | CASTIPGGGYTF
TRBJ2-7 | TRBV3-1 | CASSQEWKEQYF
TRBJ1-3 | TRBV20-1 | CSARDLSSSLGNTIYF
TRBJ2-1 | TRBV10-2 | CASRLAGERGEQFF
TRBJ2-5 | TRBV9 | CASSVAPGGLQETQYF
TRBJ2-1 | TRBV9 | CASSTQMNEQFF
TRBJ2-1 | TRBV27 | CASSSSTDFSYNEQFF
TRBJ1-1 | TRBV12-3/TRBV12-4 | CASSLLWGGSRTEAFF
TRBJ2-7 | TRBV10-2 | CASSESTLTSGRDNEQYF
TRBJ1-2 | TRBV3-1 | CASSQGPGYTYGYTF
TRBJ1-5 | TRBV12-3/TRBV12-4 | CASSFMVRVQPQHF
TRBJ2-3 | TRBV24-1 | CATSGAAGLGDTQYF
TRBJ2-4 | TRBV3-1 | CASSQEGREIAKNIQYF
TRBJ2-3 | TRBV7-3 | CASSLLAASTDTQYF
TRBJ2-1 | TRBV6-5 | CASSYRGLISDRDNEQFF
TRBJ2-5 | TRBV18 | CASSPGQGALKTQYF
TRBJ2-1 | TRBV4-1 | CASSQVGVSGKFF
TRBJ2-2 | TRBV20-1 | CSARWAGDFSGKNELFF
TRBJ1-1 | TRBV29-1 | CSALATEAFF
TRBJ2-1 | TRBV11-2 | CASSLSVELSYNEQFF